Following are 22 T cell receptor beta chains from one sample sequenced in a study of T cell responses to AZD1222 COVID-19 vaccine. Clones were read by immunoSEQ multiplex PCR, and TCRdb kept only the in-frame ones, dropping some. Of 120,000 or so clones in the sample, 90% were seen once. The source material was peripheral blood, sampled on day 0 of MenACWY control vaccination. The receptors stem from an adult in good health.

The chain recombines TRBV5-1 with TRBJ1-2, with a weak D call TRBD1 (6 bases). The V gene's germline CDR1 is SGHRS and CDR2 YFSETQ. V lost 0 bases and J 3 bases, leaving 15 bases between the germline ends. The CDR3 length is 16 residues. The CDR3 DNA reads TGCGCCAGCAGCTTGGTTCCGGGGGGGCTAGACTATGGCTACACCTTC. This encodes CASSLVPGGLDYGYTF.

V and J are TRBV9 and TRBJ1-6, with D possibly matching TRBD1 (5 bases). Trimming removed 4 bases at V and 6 bases at J, with 11 bases between. From germline, CDR1 is SGDLS and CDR2 YYNGEE. This CDR3 spans 14 amino acids. In DNA, the CDR3 is TGTGCCAGCAGCACCGGGACGGCTAATTCACCCCTCCACTTT. Protein product: CASSTGTANSPLHF. The full variable domain, with the rest looked up from reference TRBV9 and TRBJ1-6, is DSGVTQTPKHLITATGQRVTLRCSPRSGDLSVYWYQQSLDQGLQFLIQYYNGEERAKGNILERFSAQQFPDLHSELNLSSLELGDSALYFCASSTGTANSPLHFGNGTRLTVT.

J is TRBJ2-6 and V is TRBV28; no definite D call. CDR3 length: 16 amino acids. The ends were cut back, 2 bases at V and 2 bases at J, with 10 bases in the middle. Germline V gene sequence: CDR1 MDHEN, CDR2 SYDVKM. The CDR3 here is CASSLNWGAGANVLTF. In DNA, the CDR3 is TGTGCCAGCAGTTTAAATTGGGGTGCTGGGGCCAACGTCCTGACTTTC.

The chain employs TRBV5-1 and TRBJ2-5; TRBD1 or TRBD2 may be the D gene (6 bases each). CDR1 and CDR2 from the germline V gene are SGHRS and YFSETQ. This CDR3 has 13 residues. The V gene lost 1 base and the J gene lost 5 bases, with 9 bases spanning the gap. The CDR3 DNA reads as TGCGCCAGCAGCTTGCAGGGGAGGGAGACCCAGTACTTC. It is translated as CASSLQGRETQYF.

The chain combines TRBV4-1 with TRBJ2-3; 10 nucleotides agree with TRBD2. The length of the CDR3 is 18 residues. Per the germline V gene, CDR1 is MGHRA and CDR2 is YSYEKL. The V segment lost 2 bases and the J segment 5 bases; nucleotides outside the gene matches: 13. The CDR3 protein is CASSQSPSSGGTGDTQYF. The CDR3 coding sequence is TGCGCCAGCAGCCAAAGCCCCTCTAGCGGGGGCACGGGAGATACGCAGTATTTT.

The chain combines TRBV4-2 with TRBJ2-6; D is perhaps TRBD1 (7 bases). V shed 0 bases and J shed 5 bases, with 20 bases lying between them. Germline lookup yields CDR1 LGHNA and CDR2 YNFKEQ. The CDR3 runs 19 residues. CDR3 coding DNA: TGTGCCAGCAGCCAAGATCGGAGGGGGCGAGGTATCTGGGCCAACGTCCTGACTTTC. Translation gives CASSQDRRGRGIWANVLTF.

This chain uses TRBV28 with TRBJ2-7; 7 positions agree with TRBD1. Germline CDR1 reads MDHEN; CDR2 reads SYDVKM. Germline trimming cut 8 bases from V and 3 bases from J; bases unmatched to any gene: 19. The length of the CDR3 is 17 residues. The chain's CDR3 is CASGGLGGKFNYYEQYF. The CDR3 nucleotides read TGTGCCAGCGGTGGGTTAGGGGGCAAATTCAATTACTACGAGCAGTACTTC.

The chain is built from TRBV28 and TRBJ1-5; D unresolved. This CDR3 contains 14 residues. The germline CDR1 and CDR2 sequences are MDHEN and SYDVKM. The V end was cut by 2 bases, the J end by 3 bases, with 8 bases between. CDR3 DNA sequence: TGTGCCAGCAGTTTAGTGGCCTCCAATCAGCCCCAGCATTTT. It encodes CASSLVASNQPQHF.

The chain is built from TRBV18 and TRBJ2-2, with a possible D match to TRBD2 (5 bases). Germline-derived CDR1 and CDR2 are KGHSH and LQKENI. The length of the CDR3 is 13 residues. The ends were cut back, 6 bases at V and 1 base at J, with 6 bases in the middle. The CDR3 is CASSRVNTGELFF. In nucleotides, the CDR3 is TGTGCCAGCTCGAGGGTGAACACCGGGGAGCTGTTTTTT.

The chain joins TRBV7-2 to TRBJ1-5; 9 positions agree with TRBD1. The CDR3 covers 16 residues. Per the germline V gene, CDR1 is SGHTA and CDR2 is FQGNSA. J gave up 3 bases and V 1 base, and 4 bases lay outside the gene matches. This chain's CDR3 is CASSLDWTGDNQPQHF. CDR3 in DNA: TGTGCCAGCAGCTTAGATTGGACAGGGGACAATCAGCCCCAGCATTTT.

Turning to this clone: Within the sample, other DNA sequences also encode this same CDR3. This chain joins TRBV6-5 and TRBJ2-3; 7 bases are a match to TRBD2. Unmatched junction bases numbered 3, after V lost 0 bases and J lost 0 bases. The CDR3 is 16 residues long. CDR1 and CDR2 (germline): MNHEY, SVGAGI. CDR3: CASSYSGTTSTDTQYF. The CDR3 bases are TGTGCCAGCAGTTACTCGGGGACTACCAGCACAGATACGCAGTATTTT.

This chain uses TRBV2 with TRBJ2-1; D may be TRBD2 (5 bases). V was pared by 5 bases and J by 4 bases, with 9 bases between. The CDR3 sequence is 13 residues long. In germline, CDR1 is SNHLY, CDR2 FYNNEI. CDR3 DNA: TGTGCCAGCAGTTCTAGCACGTACAATGAGCAGTTCTTC. Translated: CASSSSTYNEQFF.

The V call is TRBV28, the J call TRBJ1-2, with no clear D. Between the trimmed V and J ends, which lost 2 bases and 7 bases, there was a span of 11 bases. Per the germline V gene, CDR1 is MDHEN and CDR2 is SYDVKM. CDR3 length: 13 amino acids. The DNA for the CDR3 is TGTGCCAGCAGTTTAAGGACTACGGGTGGCTACACCTTC. Its translation is CASSLRTTGGYTF.

The chain is built from TRBV30 and TRBJ2-1; D tentatively fits TRBD1 or TRBD2 (5 bases each). V was pared by 4 bases and J by 0 bases, with 19 bases between. This CDR3 has 17 amino acids. From germline, CDR1 is GTSNPN and CDR2 SVGIG (reference sequence). The CDR3: CAWTLAGAMGSYNEQFF. The CDR3 coding sequence is TGTGCCTGGACCCTAGCCGGGGCCATGGGCTCCTACAATGAGCAGTTCTTC.

V gene TRBV5-3 combines with J gene TRBJ2-7; weak D call: TRBD2 (5 bases). TRBV5-3 is reported as an ORF; its role is uncertain. This CDR3 has 13 residues. The V end lost 0 bases, the J end lost 4 bases, and 8 bases lay between the germline ends. CDR3 sequence: CARSLDGEYEQYV. CDR3 in DNA: TGTGCCAGAAGCTTGGATGGGGAGTACGAGCAGTACGTC.

V usage is TRBV13 and J usage is TRBJ2-1, with no clear D. Germline V gives CDR1 PRHDT, CDR2 FYEKMQ (reference sequence). V was shortened by 1 base and J by 8 bases, with 9 bases between the two germline ends. The CDR3 spans 13 residues. The CDR3 reads CASSLDESDEQFF. The CDR3 DNA follows: TGTGCCAGCAGCTTAGATGAAAGCGATGAGCAGTTCTTC.

This sequence joins TRBV7-9 and TRBJ1-1, with D possibly matching TRBD1 (5 bases). The CDR3 totals 13 residues. CDR1 and CDR2 from the germline V gene are SEHNR and FQNEAQ (reference sequence). Trimming shortened V by 3 bases and J by 4 bases, and 9 bases separated the two germline ends. DNA for the CDR3: TGTGCCAGCAGCTTCCCCGGGGGCACTGAAGCTTTCTTT. Protein product: CASSFPGGTEAFF.

This clone was seen once. The rearrangement links TRBV25-1 to TRBJ2-3; the match to TRBD2 covers 11 bases. The V gene end was trimmed by 9 bases and the J gene end by 0 bases; junction bases not matched to a gene: 5. CDR1 and CDR2 from the germline V gene are MGHDK and SYGVNS. CDR3 length: 15 residues. Here the CDR3 reads CARVAGGPSTDTQYF. CDR3 in DNA: TGTGCCAGGGTAGCGGGAGGGCCTAGCACAGATACGCAGTATTTT.

The chain employs TRBV4-2 and TRBJ2-2; D perhaps matches TRBD2 (5 bases). Germline values: CDR1 LGHNA, CDR2 YNFKEQ. The CDR3 is 13 residues long. Trimming left V 4 bases short and J 5 bases short, with 8 bases between. CDR3 nucleotide sequence: TGTGCCAGCAGCCCGCCGGGGACCGGGGAGCTGTTTTTT. The encoded protein is CASSPPGTGELFF.

This clone was observed a single time. This sequence joins TRBV9 and TRBJ2-2; TRBD2 agrees at 7 bases. This CDR3 has 16 amino acids. Looked up from germline, CDR1 is SGDLS and CDR2 is YYNGEE. V was clipped by 0 bases and J by 0 bases; unmatched bases: 2. CDR3 residues: CASSVGLAANTGELFF. CDR3 bases: TGTGCCAGCAGCGTAGGACTAGCCGCGAACACCGGGGAGCTGTTTTTT.

This clone was recorded a few times. In DNA, the CDR3 is TGCGCCAGCAGCCCGCTCTACCGGGGGACCGGGGAGCTGTTTTTT. As protein: CASSPLYRGTGELFF. The chain is built from TRBV5-1 and TRBJ2-2; a weak D match, TRBD2 (6 bases). The CDR3 is made up of 15 amino acids. V was trimmed by 4 bases and J by 5 bases, leaving 15 bases between them. The germline CDR1 and CDR2 sequences are SGHRS and YFSETQ.

J is TRBJ2-5 and V is TRBV10-3; perhaps TRBD1 as D (5 bases). The CDR3 extends over 15 amino acids. Looked up from germline, CDR1 is ENHRY and CDR2 is SYGVKD. Trimming pared 6 bases from V and 5 bases from J, leaving 19 bases between. The CDR3 sequence is CAIRAGSGLGETQYF. CDR3 in DNA: TGTGCCATCAGGGCAGGCTCAGGGCTGGGGGAGACCCAGTACTTC.